Each of the 5 T cell receptor beta chains below was sequenced from the same sample in a study of blood T cell repertoires in COVID-19. Measured with immunoSEQ multiplex PCR; TCRdb has only the in-frame clones, and not every one. The sample lists around 300,000 clones, roughly nine tenths occurring once. Source material: peripheral blood. Every receptor here comes from a woman between 40 and 55 years old who had recovered from COVID-19.

V gene TRBV11-2 combines with J gene TRBJ2-1; the match to TRBD1 covers 12 bases. This CDR3 spans 16 amino acids. The junction had 4 bases not matched to a gene; V was cut back by 5 bases and J by 2 bases. Germline V lookup: CDR1 SGHAT, CDR2 FQNNGV. CDR3 nucleotide sequence: TGTGCCAGCAGCCCGGGACAGGGGGCCGCCTACAATGAGCAGTTCTTC. This encodes CASSPGQGAAYNEQFF.

This clone has just one count. The rearrangement joins TRBV5-4 to TRBJ2-1; 7 bases match TRBD2. The germline CDR1 and CDR2 sequences are SGHNT and YYREEE (reference sequence). J gave up 1 base and V 4 bases, and 11 bases lay outside the gene matches. The length of the CDR3 is 17 residues. In DNA form, the CDR3 reads TGTGCCAGCAGCGAACCCTTGGGGGGGAGGTCCTACAATGAGCAGTTCTTC. Encoded protein: CASSEPLGGRSYNEQFF.

The chain carries TRBV6-1 and TRBJ1-1; the match to TRBD1 covers 10 bases. The CDR3 spans 15 residues. Germline CDR1 is MNHNS and CDR2 is SASEGT. The V and J ends lost 2 bases and 6 bases, in that order; junction bases with no gene match: 6. The CDR3 reads CASSEPGQGFAEAFF. The DNA for the CDR3 is TGTGCCAGCAGTGAACCGGGACAGGGGTTTGCTGAAGCTTTCTTT.

The chain recombines TRBV5-6 with TRBJ2-7, with 7 nucleotides matching TRBD2. J was trimmed by 0 bases and V by 4 bases; bases with no gene match: 10. CDR1 and CDR2 (germline): SGHDT, YYEEEE. CDR3 length equals 16 residues. The CDR3 DNA reads TGTGCCAGCAGCGCATCACTAGCGTTGAGCTCCTACGAGCAGTACTTC. It codes for CASSASLALSSYEQYF.

The rearrangement links TRBV5-1 to TRBJ2-7; TRBD2 matches 11 bases. In germline, CDR1 is SGHRS, CDR2 YFSETQ. CDR3 size: 14 residues. Trimming at V came to 4 bases and at J to 7 bases, leaving 7 bases not matched to a gene. CDR3 sequence reads: CASSTLAGEEEQYF. In DNA form, the CDR3 reads TGCGCCAGCAGCACACTAGCGGGGGAGGAGGAGCAGTACTTC.